The TCR beta chain under discussion was sequenced for a study of a mutant IDH1 vaccine in newly diagnosed glioma. Looking at the study overall: Each patient was administered eight vaccinations, scheduled in weeks 1, 3, 5, 7, 11, 15, 19 and 23. Earlier therapy was either radiotherapy, temozolomide, or both, and most got both. Once 4-6 weeks had passed after radiotherapy alone, vaccination started, or it started with temozolomide cycles.

The time point is: week 5, during vaccination. Vaccination used 300 ug of mutant IDH1 20-mer peptide per dose, with topical imiquimod. The donors had new WHO grade 3 or 4 astrocytomas; these were IDH1-mutant and ATRX-lost. V gave up 10 bases and J gave up 5 bases, with 15 bases separating them. CDR1 is SGHTA, CDR2 FQGNSA, per germline. The CDR3 runs to 13 residues. As concerns this clone: Its antigen is unidentified.

TCRdb keeps only in-frame clones here, not all; method: immunoSEQ multiplex PCR. The sample carries nearly 55,000 clones, around 80% recorded once. Sequencing was performed on PBMCs, taken from a glioma patient whose treatment included an IDH1 peptide vaccine. The receptor was isolated from a man in his thirties or forties with glioma. V and J are TRBV7-2 and TRBJ1-5; D gene ambiguous. The CDR3 reads CAIQNREYQPQHF. The CDR3 region has the DNA TGTGCCATTCAAAACAGAGAGTATCAGCCCCAGCATTTT. The full variable domain, rest sourced from reference TRBV7-2 and TRBJ1-5, is GAGVSQSPSNKVTEKGKDVELRCDPISGHTALYWYRQSLGQGLEFLIYFQGNSAPDKSGLPSDRFSAERTGGSVSTLTIQRTQQEDSAVYLCAIQNREYQPQHFGDGTRLSIL.